Shown below are 9 T cell receptor beta chains from a single sample sequenced in a study of human thymus T cells. Thymus pieces cut out during corrective heart surgery were the tissue that was used. Here immunoSEQ multiplex PCR was the method, and the copy in TCRdb shows in-frame clones only, minus some. The sample lists about 78,000 clones, approximately 96% seen once, with 0.025% to 0.04% in the top ten. Sequenced sample: thymus tissue. These receptors all stem from a boy in the first two years of life with a congenital heart defect but otherwise immunologically healthy.

The chain uses TRBV7-6 and TRBJ2-4; D possibly uses TRBD1 or TRBD2 (6 bases each). Trimming took off 5 bases at V and 0 bases at J, with 14 bases between the two ends. The CDR3 contains 16 residues. The germline V gene has CDR1 SGHVS and CDR2 FNYEAQ. In nucleotides, the CDR3 is TGTGCCAGCAGCCGGGGGCAAGATCTAGCCAAAAACATTCAGTACTTC. It is translated as CASSRGQDLAKNIQYF.

V and J are TRBV4-1 and TRBJ2-5; 8 bases are shared with TRBD1. Germline V gene data show CDR1 as MGHRA and CDR2 as YSYEKL. Trimming at V came to 4 bases and at J to 0 bases, leaving 19 bases not matched to a gene. The CDR3 covers 20 residues. The CDR3: CASSPRTGQGATPHQETQYF. In DNA form, the CDR3 reads TGCGCCAGCAGCCCACGGACTGGGCAGGGGGCAACCCCCCACCAAGAGACCCAGTACTTC.

This clone was seen once. The J gene is TRBJ1-1, the V gene TRBV14, with D tentatively TRBD1 (5 bases). The CDR3 is made up of 11 amino acids. Germline V gene sequence: CDR1 SGHDN, CDR2 FVKESK. Trimming pared 8 bases from V and 7 bases from J, leaving 11 bases between. The CDR3 DNA follows: TGTGCCAGCCTAACGGGGGATGAAGCTTTCTTT. It specifies CASLTGDEAFF. Full variable domain (missing parts from reference TRBV14 and TRBJ1-1): EAGVTQFPSHSVIEKGQTVTLRCDPISGHDNLYWYRRVMGKEIKFLLHFVKESKQDESGMPNNRFLAERTGGTYSTLKVQPAELEDSGVYFCASLTGDEAFFGQGTRLTVV.

The V gene is TRBV29-1, the J gene TRBJ2-1; a possible D gene is TRBD2 (6 bases). This CDR3 is 13 amino acids long. Trimming took off 8 bases at V and 6 bases at J, with 17 bases between the two ends. The germline V gene has CDR1 SQVTM and CDR2 ANQGSEA. CDR3 loop: CSTPGAFGNEQFF. The CDR3 DNA reads as TGCAGCACCCCGGGAGCCTTCGGCAATGAGCAGTTCTTC.

The V call is TRBV20-1, the J call TRBJ1-5; D not resolved. The germline CDR1 and CDR2 sequences are DFQATT and SNEGSKA (reference sequence). This CDR3 is 10 amino acids long. V lost 4 bases to trimming and J lost 6 bases, with 4 bases between them. CDR3 sequence: CSAMGQPQHF. DNA of the CDR3: TGCAGTGCTATGGGTCAGCCCCAGCATTTT.

The V call is TRBV19, the J call TRBJ2-7; the D gene could be TRBD1 or TRBD2 (5 bases each). Germline loops: CDR1 LNHDA, CDR2 SQIVND (reference sequence). V was shortened by 0 bases and J by 1 base, with 10 bases between the two germline ends. The CDR3 covers 15 residues. The CDR3, as DNA: TGTGCCAGTAGTATAGAAGGGACGGATTCCTACGAGCAGTACTTC. Its protein product is CASSIEGTDSYEQYF. The variable domain in full, with the rest retrieved from reference TRBV19 and TRBJ2-7, is DGGITQSPKYLFRKEGQNVTLSCEQNLNHDAMYWYRQDPGQGLRLIYYSQIVNDFQKGDIAEGYSVSREKKESFPLTVTSAQKNPTAFYLCASSIEGTDSYEQYFGPGTRLTVT.

The chain is built from TRBV15 and TRBJ1-2; TRBD1 matches at 7 bases. J was trimmed by 5 bases and V by 9 bases; bases with no gene match: 12. The CDR3 is 14 residues long. From germline, CDR1 is LNHNV and CDR2 YYDKDF (reference sequence). CDR3 residues: CATALGGDRYGYTF. CDR3 DNA sequence: TGTGCCACTGCCCTAGGGGGCGATAGATATGGCTACACCTTC.

The chain combines TRBV4-2 with TRBJ2-5; D not certain. The CDR3 contains 13 residues. The V and J ends lost 0 bases and 2 bases respectively, with 4 bases between them. CDR1 LGHNA and CDR2 YNFKEQ come from the germline V gene. DNA of the CDR3: TGTGCCAGCAGCCAAGATGGACAAGAGACCCAGTACTTC. Its protein product is CASSQDGQETQYF.

The count of this clone is one. The rearrangement uses TRBV7-4 and TRBJ1-2, with 12 bases aligning to TRBD1. Germline V gives CDR1 SGHVT, CDR2 SQSDAQ. J lost 6 bases, V lost 5 bases, and 19 bases had no gene match. The CDR3 contains 19 residues. CDR3 bases: TGTGCCAGCAGCCAGGTCGGGGGACAGGGGGCAGTACTGAGTGATGGCTACACCTTC. Its translation is CASSQVGGQGAVLSDGYTF.